The 13 T cell receptor beta chains reported below all come from one sample, sequenced in a study of blood T cell repertoires in COVID-19. Measured with immunoSEQ multiplex PCR; TCRdb has only the in-frame clones, and not every one. This table has approximately 250,000 clones, approximately 86% appearing once. The sequencing input was peripheral blood. The origin of the receptors is a woman in her fifties or sixties with COVID-19, enrolled during active disease.

This clone was observed a handful of times. This chain connects TRBV15 to TRBJ2-3; 13 bases line up with TRBD2. Germline CDR1 reads LNHNV; CDR2 reads YYDKDF (reference sequence). The CDR3 runs 17 residues. After removal of 3 bases from V and 2 bases from J, the junction contained 5 bases not matched to a gene. The CDR3 reads CATSSVTSGRFTDTQYF. Here the CDR3 DNA reads TGTGCCACCAGCAGTGTGACTAGCGGGAGGTTCACAGATACGCAGTATTTT.

The chain joins TRBV10-3 to TRBJ1-1, with D maybe TRBD1 (6 bases). Trimming took 8 bases from V and 1 from J, leaving 14 bases between them. From germline, CDR1 is ENHRY and CDR2 SYGVKD. CDR3 length: 14 residues. The CDR3 sequence is CAIQKGGENTEAFF. The CDR3 nucleotides are TGTGCCATCCAAAAGGGGGGGGAGAACACTGAAGCTTTCTTT.

This chain uses TRBV7-9 with TRBJ2-5; 10 bases line up with TRBD1. The germline V gene has CDR1 SEHNR and CDR2 FQNEAQ (reference sequence). The CDR3 is made up of 16 amino acids. With 7 bases clipped from V and 4 bases from J, the junction kept 12 bases outside the gene matches. The chain's CDR3 is CASTLRGTGDGETQYF. The CDR3 coding sequence is TGTGCCAGCACCCTGAGGGGGACAGGGGACGGAGAGACCCAGTACTTC.

The J gene is TRBJ2-7, the V gene TRBV10-2, with 8 bases that match TRBD1. Germline CDR1 WSHSY, CDR2 SAAADI. The V segment lost 7 bases and the J segment 5 bases; nucleotides outside the gene matches: 10. This CDR3 is built from 14 residues. Here the CDR3 DNA reads TGCGCCAGCACTTTACCGGGACAGGCCGACGAGCAGTACTTC. It yields the protein CASTLPGQADEQYF.

The V gene is TRBV11-1, the J gene TRBJ1-6; no reliable D call. The germline CDR1 and CDR2 sequences are SGHAT and FQDESV (reference sequence). V was pared by 1 base and J by 7 bases, with 8 bases between. The CDR3 has 14 residues. CDR3 in DNA: TGTGCCAGCAGCTTAGTGAACGAGAATTCACCCCTCCACTTT. As protein: CASSLVNENSPLHF. Supplemented by reference TRBV11-1 and TRBJ1-6, the full variable domain reads EAEVAQSPRYKITEKSQAVAFWCDPISGHATLYWYRQILGQGPELLVQFQDESVVDDSQLPKDRFSAERLKGVDSTLKIQPAELGDSAMYLCASSLVNENSPLHFGNGTRLTVT.

This clone has a single count. CDR3 DNA: TGTGCCAGCTCAGGGGACAGGGGGTCAAGTGCGTCCCAGCATTTT. This codes for CASSGDRGSSASQHF. The chain joins TRBV18 to TRBJ1-5; 11 nucleotides line up with TRBD1. V gave up 5 bases and J gave up 11 bases; unmatched junction bases: 11. The CDR3 loop spans 15 amino acids. Germline CDR1 reads KGHSH; CDR2 reads LQKENI. The full variable domain, with the rest looked up from reference TRBV18 and TRBJ1-5, is NAGVMQNPRHLVRRRGQEARLRCSPMKGHSHVYWYRQLPEEGLKFMVYLQKENIIDESGMPKERFSAEFPKEGPSILRIQQVVRGDSAAYFCASSGDRGSSASQHFGDGTRLSIL.

The CDR3 coding sequence is TGCAGTGCTAGTCGGGGGGTGAATGAGCAGTTCTTC. It encodes CSASRGVNEQFF. This chain joins TRBV20-1 and TRBJ2-1; 7 bases are shared with TRBD2. Germline lookup yields CDR1 DFQATT and CDR2 SNEGSKA (reference sequence). There are 12 residues in the CDR3. V gave up 3 bases and J gave up 7 bases; unmatched junction bases: 3.

V usage is TRBV23-1 and J usage is TRBJ2-5; TRBD2 matches 16 bases. TRBV23-1 is flagged as an ORF with uncertain function. The CDR3 is 21 residues long. The junction had 18 bases not matched to a gene; V was cut back by 7 bases and J by 1 base. The CDR3 DNA is TGCGCCAGCAATCACCACACCGGGACTAGCGGGAGGGGAAACCGCCAAGAGACCCAGTACTTC. This gives the protein CASNHHTGTSGRGNRQETQYF.

The count of this clone is one. This chain connects TRBV5-1 to TRBJ1-1, with 9 bases fitting TRBD1. Trimming cost V 3 bases and J 4 bases; bases outside gene matches: 7. CDR3 length equals 15 residues. Germline CDR1 and CDR2: SGHRS and YFSETQ. CDR3: CASSSTGTGSTEAFF. The CDR3 DNA reads TGCGCCAGCAGCTCGACCGGGACAGGGAGCACTGAAGCTTTCTTT.

The table lists this clone with a count of one. This chain links TRBV5-6 with TRBJ2-1; TRBD1 agrees at 7 bases. CDR3 size: 11 residues. With V trimmed by 4 bases and J by 10 bases, 2 bases remained unmatched. Germline V CDR1 and CDR2: SGHDT, YYEEEE. CDR3 sequence: CASSETGEQFF. The CDR3 region has the DNA TGTGCCAGCAGCGAGACAGGGGAGCAGTTCTTC.

The V and J genes are TRBV18 and TRBJ1-6, with D perhaps matching TRBD1 (5 bases). There are 16 residues in the CDR3. Trimming removed 3 bases from V and 6 bases from J, with 15 bases in between. Germline values: CDR1 KGHSH, CDR2 LQKENI. The CDR3 DNA sequence: TGTGCCAGCTCACCGTCAAAGGCGACAGTTAATTCACCCCTCCACTTT. Protein sequence: CASSPSKATVNSPLHF.

The chain links TRBV25-1 to TRBJ1-5, with 7 bases that match TRBD1. Germline values: CDR1 MGHDK, CDR2 SYGVNS. This CDR3 has 14 residues. J gave up 5 bases and V 6 bases, and 7 bases lay outside the gene matches. The CDR3 sequence is CASSETGMHQPQHF. DNA of the CDR3: TGTGCCAGCAGCGAGACAGGGATGCATCAGCCCCAGCATTTT.

V is TRBV7-3 and J is TRBJ2-1, with unresolved D. CDR1 and CDR2 from the germline V gene are SGHTA and FQGTGA. V was clipped by 2 bases and J by 3 bases, with 5 bases between them. The CDR3 has 13 amino acids. This chain's CDR3 is CASSLSNYNEQFF. CDR3 in DNA: TGTGCCAGCAGCTTATCTAACTACAATGAGCAGTTCTTC.